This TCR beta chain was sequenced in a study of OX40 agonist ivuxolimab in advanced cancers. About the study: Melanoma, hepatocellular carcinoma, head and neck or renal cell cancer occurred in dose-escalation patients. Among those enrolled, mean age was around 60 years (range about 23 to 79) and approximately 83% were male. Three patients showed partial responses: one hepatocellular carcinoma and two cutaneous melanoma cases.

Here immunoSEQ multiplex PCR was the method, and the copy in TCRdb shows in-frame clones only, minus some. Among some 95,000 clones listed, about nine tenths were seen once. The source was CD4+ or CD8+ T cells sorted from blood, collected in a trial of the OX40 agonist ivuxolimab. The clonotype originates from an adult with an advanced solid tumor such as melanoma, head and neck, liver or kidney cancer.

The CDR3 nucleotides read TGCGCCAGCAGCCCCCAGGACAGAGTAAACACTGAAGCTTTCTTT. Amino acids: CASSPQDRVNTEAFF. The rearrangement links TRBV5-1 to TRBJ1-1; D perhaps matches TRBD1 (6 bases). The germline CDR1 and CDR2 sequences are SGHRS and YFSETQ. V was clipped by 4 bases and J by 2 bases, with 15 bases between them. This CDR3 is 15 amino acids long.